The next 25 T cell receptor beta chains were all read from a single sample in a study of blood T cell repertoires in COVID-19. Only in-frame clones appear in the TCRdb table, and some are missing; sequencing was by immunoSEQ multiplex PCR. The sample contains under 150,000 clones, approximately 84% of which appear only once. The specimen was peripheral blood. The receptor source for this set is a woman aged 55-70 years with acute or convalescent COVID-19.

The chain uses TRBV7-2 and TRBJ1-1; possibly TRBD1 for D (5 bases). Germline V gives CDR1 SGHTA, CDR2 FQGNSA. The length of the CDR3 is 14 residues. Trimming removed 4 bases at V and 5 bases at J, with 14 bases between. CDR3 residues: CASSSHRPPTEAFF. CDR3 coding DNA: TGTGCCAGCAGCTCGCACAGGCCTCCGACTGAAGCTTTCTTT.

The chain carries TRBV6-1 and TRBJ2-1; D is ambiguous. Trimming pared 4 bases from V and 0 bases from J, leaving 13 bases between. Germline-derived CDR1 and CDR2 are MNHNS and SASEGT. CDR3 length equals 16 residues. CDR3 sequence: CASSGSTESSYNEQFF. The CDR3 nucleotides read TGTGCCAGCAGTGGTTCAACAGAGAGCTCCTACAATGAGCAGTTCTTC.

This clone came up a few times. The chain recombines TRBV6-5 with TRBJ1-1, with D unclear. Trimming left V 5 bases short and J 0 bases short, with 10 bases between. The CDR3 extends over 14 amino acids. The germline V gene has CDR1 MNHEY and CDR2 SVGAGI. Here the CDR3 DNA reads TGTGCCAGCAGTCTACAGATCTTGAACACTGAAGCTTTCTTT. Protein: CASSLQILNTEAFF.

The J gene is TRBJ2-1, the V gene TRBV7-6; D is unresolved. The CDR3 has 14 amino acids. V dropped 1 base and J dropped 4 bases, with 8 bases sitting between them. Per the germline V gene, CDR1 is SGHVS and CDR2 is FNYEAQ. In DNA form, the CDR3 reads TGTGCCAGCAGCTTAGATCCAGGTTACAATGAGCAGTTCTTC. Its protein is CASSLDPGYNEQFF.

This clone showed up many times. This chain connects TRBV27 to TRBJ2-7, with no clear D. V lost 4 bases, J lost 5 bases, and 18 bases lay in between. The CDR3 covers 15 residues. CDR1 and CDR2 (germline): MNHEY, SMNVEV (reference sequence). The CDR3 loop reads CASSSIGWKSDEQYF. For the CDR3, the DNA is TGTGCCAGCAGTTCGATCGGATGGAAAAGCGACGAGCAGTACTTC.

The V call is TRBV7-9, the J call TRBJ2-1; 11 positions match TRBD2. The germline V gene encodes CDR1 SEHNR and CDR2 FQNEAQ (reference sequence). The CDR3 length is 15 residues. The V segment lost 1 base and the J segment 4 bases; nucleotides outside the gene matches: 0. CDR3 in DNA: TGTGCCAGCAGCTTAGGGACTAGCGGGTACAATGAGCAGTTCTTC. It specifies CASSLGTSGYNEQFF.

The chain links TRBV7-9 to TRBJ1-4; the D is unclear. CDR3 length equals 17 residues. Trimming took 5 bases from V and 7 from J, leaving 23 bases between them. Germline values: CDR1 SEHNR, CDR2 FQNEAQ (reference sequence). The CDR3 DNA is TGTGCCAGCAGCCCACAAATCCGGGTGCTGGAGGGTGAAAAACTGTTTTTT. It codes for CASSPQIRVLEGEKLFF.

V is TRBV5-4 and J is TRBJ1-1; 7 bases fit TRBD1. The junction had 7 bases not matched to a gene; V was cut back by 4 bases and J by 1 base. CDR1 is SGHNT and CDR2 is YYREEE in the germline V gene (reference sequence). This CDR3 spans 15 amino acids. The CDR3 bases are TGTGCCAGCAGCCCTCCCGCAGGGGGGAACACTGAAGCTTTCTTT. Translation gives CASSPPAGGNTEAFF.

The chain employs TRBV6-5 and TRBJ2-7; TRBD2 aligns across 14 bases. This CDR3 has 13 amino acids. Germline-derived CDR1 and CDR2 are MNHEY and SVGAGI. The V segment lost 11 bases and the J segment 4 bases; nucleotides outside the gene matches: 4. CDR3 sequence reads: CAGGLAGDYEQYF. As DNA, the CDR3 is TGTGCCGGGGGACTAGCGGGAGATTACGAGCAGTACTTC.

This clone showed up just a few times. The chain couples TRBV7-2 to TRBJ2-1; 16 bases map to TRBD2. V was clipped by 5 bases and J by 12 bases; unmatched bases: 7. Germline V gene data show CDR1 as SGHTA and CDR2 as FQGNSA. CDR3 length: 15 amino acids. Here the CDR3 DNA reads TGTGCCAGCAGCCAAGGGACTAGCGGGAGGGCCGGGCAGTTCTTC. Translating gives CASSQGTSGRAGQFF.

This clone was counted a few times. This sequence joins TRBV7-9 and TRBJ2-5; D is unresolved. The germline V gene encodes CDR1 SEHNR and CDR2 FQNEAQ (reference sequence). Trimming took off 2 bases at V and 7 bases at J, with 14 bases between the two ends. This CDR3 spans 14 amino acids. This CDR3 reads CASSLSSGYGTQYF. The CDR3 DNA sequence: TGTGCCAGCAGCTTATCCTCGGGTTACGGGACCCAGTACTTC.

The chain couples TRBV12-3 or TRBV12-4 to TRBJ2-7, with D maybe TRBD2 (5 bases). The CDR3 is 12 residues long. Trimming cost V 3 bases and J 2 bases, with 5 bases left between them. CDR3 protein: CASSFGTYEQYF. CDR3 nucleotides: TGTGCCAGCAGTTTCGGGACCTACGAGCAGTACTTC.

In this sample, this clone turned up a few times. The rearrangement joins TRBV3-1 (or the pseudogene TRBV3-2) to TRBJ2-1; 7 nucleotides match TRBD1. The CDR3 is 17 residues long. Germline CDR1 is LGHDT and CDR2 is YNNKEL (reference sequence). The V segment lost 4 bases and the J segment 7 bases; nucleotides outside the gene matches: 16. In DNA form, the CDR3 reads TGTGCCAGCAGCCCCCATTCAGGGGGAGTGGTAAAGAATGAGCAGTTCTTC. This encodes CASSPHSGGVVKNEQFF.

This clone has more than one count but fewer than ten. J is TRBJ1-2 and V is TRBV28; 12 nucleotides match TRBD1. Germline V gene sequence: CDR1 MDHEN, CDR2 SYDVKM. This CDR3 region has 17 residues. With 6 bases clipped from V and 4 bases from J, the junction kept 12 bases outside the gene matches. The CDR3, as DNA: TGTGCCAGCAGCCGAGGGACAGGGGGCTCGTTTGGCTATGGCTACACCTTC. It codes for CASSRGTGGSFGYGYTF.

The chain is built from TRBV19 and TRBJ1-2, with TRBD1 identical over 7 bases. The germline V gene has CDR1 LNHDA and CDR2 SQIVND (reference sequence). There are 16 residues in the CDR3. The junction had 7 bases not matched to a gene; V was cut back by 0 bases and J by 3 bases. CDR3 in DNA: TGTGCCAGTAGTATAGACCGCCGGACAGGAGACTATGGCTACACCTTC. This translates into CASSIDRRTGDYGYTF.

This rearrangement joins TRBV19 to TRBJ2-5; 10 bases align to TRBD1. The CDR3 runs 14 residues. Germline values: CDR1 LNHDA, CDR2 SQIVND (reference sequence). Unmatched junction bases numbered 6, after V lost 8 bases and J lost 3 bases. The CDR3 region is CASATTGGKETQYF. In DNA form, the CDR3 reads TGTGCCAGTGCAACGACAGGGGGCAAAGAGACCCAGTACTTC. The full variable domain, rest sourced from reference TRBV19 and TRBJ2-5, is DGGITQSPKYLFRKEGQNVTLSCEQNLNHDAMYWYRQDPGQGLRLIYYSQIVNDFQKGDIAEGYSVSREKKESFPLTVTSAQKNPTAFYLCASATTGGKETQYFGPGTRLLVL.

J is TRBJ1-2 and V is TRBV7-9; 8 nucleotides agree with TRBD1. Germline loops: CDR1 SEHNR, CDR2 FQNEAQ (reference sequence). The CDR3 is made up of 13 amino acids. With 5 bases clipped from V and 8 bases from J, the junction kept 7 bases outside the gene matches. As DNA, the CDR3 is TGTGCCAGCAGCGAGGACAGGGAAAACGGCTACACCTTC. Translation gives CASSEDRENGYTF.

The chain joins TRBV7-9 to TRBJ2-1; D remains unclear. Trimming stripped 5 bases from V and 3 bases from J, with 11 bases between. CDR3 length: 14 residues. In germline, CDR1 is SEHNR, CDR2 FQNEAQ (reference sequence). The CDR3 spells CASSENPSYNEQFF. The CDR3 region has the DNA TGTGCCAGCAGCGAAAACCCCAGCTACAATGAGCAGTTCTTC.

The chain recombines TRBV7-3 with TRBJ2-3, with 7 positions matching TRBD2. CDR1 and CDR2 (germline): SGHTA, FQGTGA. Unmatched junction bases numbered 7, after V lost 0 bases and J lost 4 bases. CDR3 size: 16 residues. CDR3 sequence reads: CASSLTAGVQADTQYF. The CDR3 DNA follows: TGTGCCAGCAGCTTAACCGCGGGAGTGCAGGCAGATACGCAGTATTTT.

The chain has TRBV11-3 and TRBJ2-1; 11 bases match TRBD2. Per the germline V gene, CDR1 is SGHNT and CDR2 is YENEEA. J was trimmed by 9 bases and V by 1 base; bases with no gene match: 2. The CDR3 runs 14 residues. The DNA of the CDR3 is TGTGCCAGCAGCTTAGGACTAGCGGGAAGTGAGCAGTTCTTC. This sequence encodes CASSLGLAGSEQFF.

This chain joins TRBV21-1 and TRBJ2-5; the D segment call TRBD2 is taken from the table without a DNA check. TRBV21-1 is recorded as a pseudogene. The CDR3 has 15 residues. For the CDR3, the DNA is TGTGCCAGCAGCGATTCGGCGGGGGTACAAGAGACCCAGTACTTC. Its protein is CASSDSAGVQETQYF.

This clone occurred once. This chain uses TRBV3-1 (or the pseudogene TRBV3-2) with TRBJ2-1; a weak D match, TRBD2 (6 bases). This CDR3 region has 15 residues. Germline lookup yields CDR1 LGHDT and CDR2 YNNKEL (reference sequence). V lost 0 bases and J 10 bases, leaving 16 bases between the germline ends. In DNA form, the CDR3 reads TGTGCCAGCAGCCAAGATGTGGGACTCGTAACGGAGCAGTTCTTC. Translating it yields CASSQDVGLVTEQFF.

This clone was counted between two and nine times. The chain employs TRBV6-1 and TRBJ1-2; the D gene is possibly TRBD1 (5 bases). The CDR3 contains 13 residues. Trimming left V 2 bases short and J 8 bases short, with 12 bases between. Germline lookup yields CDR1 MNHNS and CDR2 SASEGT. CDR3 DNA: TGTGCCAGCAGTGAATTGCGGGGGGGAGGCTACACCTTC. Translated: CASSELRGGGYTF.

This sequence joins TRBV5-1 and TRBJ2-3, with 12 bases identical to TRBD2. The germline V gene has CDR1 SGHRS and CDR2 YFSETQ. Germline trimming cut 0 bases from V and 4 bases from J; bases unmatched to any gene: 3. CDR3 length: 16 amino acids. CDR3 sequence reads: CASSLDRLAGADTQYF. The CDR3 DNA reads TGCGCCAGCAGCTTGGATCGACTAGCGGGAGCAGATACGCAGTATTTT. The whole variable domain, filled in from reference TRBV5-1 and TRBJ2-3, reads KAGVTQTPRYLIKTRGQQVTLSCSPISGHRSVSWYQQTPGQGLQFLFEYFSETQRNKGNFPGRFSGRQFSNSRSEMNVSTLELGDSALYLCASSLDRLAGADTQYFGPGTRLTVL.

This chain joins TRBV7-3 and TRBJ1-6, with unresolved D. CDR1 SGHTA and CDR2 FQGTGA come from the germline V gene. The CDR3 runs to 14 residues. V was pared by 2 bases and J by 6 bases, with 8 bases between. The CDR3 sequence: CASSLAGLNSPLHF. The CDR3 coding sequence is TGTGCCAGCAGCTTAGCAGGACTTAATTCACCCCTCCACTTT.